These 9 T cell receptor beta chains originate from one sample sequenced in a study of T cells in Graves' hyperthyroidism and ophthalmopathy. Amplified regions were TCR beta CDR3 sequences from RNA transcripts. During a first-round RT-PCR of the TCR CDR3, the HTBI primer set was used. MiXCR was run by TCRdb on the multiplex PCR reads, yielding one entry per CDR3 protein. The sample consists of 450,000 to 550,000 distinct CDR3 sequences, roughly a quarter of them appearing once. The sequenced material came from blood. These receptors were collected from a woman in her twenties or thirties with Graves' ophthalmopathy.

This clonotype has ten or more counts. Given a much more abundant clone one base away, this may be a read error. CDR3 in amino acids: CASDRQGEAQYF. CDR3 sequence (DNA): TGTGCCAGCGATAGGCAGGGAGAGGCCCAGTACTTC. The chain links TRBV6-5 to TRBJ2-5; D is tentatively TRBD1 or TRBD2 (5 bases each). The CDR3 length is 12 residues. CDR1 is MNHEY and CDR2 is SVGAGI in the germline V gene.

Only a few counts were recorded for this clonotype. V is TRBV7-3 and J is TRBJ1-1, with D perhaps matching TRBD1 (5 bases). Trimming cost V 9 bases and J 0 bases, with 11 bases left between them. The germline CDR1 and CDR2 sequences are SGHTA and FQGTGA. The CDR3 has 13 amino acids. The CDR3, as DNA: TGTGCCAGTGGAACGGGGCTGAACACTGAAGCTTTCTTT. This codes for CASGTGLNTEAFF.

The V gene is TRBV2, the J gene TRBJ2-7, with D hard to call. Deletions cut 0 bases from V and 12 bases from J, with 9 bases between. This CDR3 contains 11 residues. The V gene's germline CDR1 is SNHLY and CDR2 FYNNEI. CDR3 in amino acids: CASSEAYLMYF. The DNA for the CDR3 is TGTGCCAGCAGTGAAGCTTATCTCATGTACTTC. Drawing the rest from reference TRBV2 and TRBJ2-7, the complete variable domain is EPEVTQTPSHQVTQMGQEVILRCVPISNHLYFYWYRQILGQKVEFLVSFYNNEISEKSEIFDDQFSVERPDGSNFTLKIRSTKLEDSAMYFCASSEAYLMYFGPGTRLTVT.

This clonotype was observed many times. The V and J genes are TRBV11-3 and TRBJ2-2; 8 nucleotides line up with TRBD1. With V trimmed by 2 bases and J by 3 bases, 2 bases remained unmatched. The CDR3 runs 15 residues. The germline gives CDR1 SGHNT, CDR2 YENEEA. CDR3 amino acids: CASSLTGGYTGELFF. For the CDR3, the DNA is TGTGCCAGCAGCTTAACAGGGGGTTACACCGGGGAGCTGTTTTTT. Variable domain in full (rest from reference TRBV11-3 and TRBJ2-2): EAGVVQSPRYKIIEKKQPVAFWCNPISGHNTLYWYLQNLGQGPELLIRYENEEAVDDSQLPKDRFSAERLKGVDSTLKIQPAELGDSAVYLCASSLTGGYTGELFFGEGSRLTVL.

The V call is TRBV6-5, the J call TRBJ1-2; D is unresolved. This CDR3 has 14 amino acids. The V end was cut by 2 bases, the J end by 0 bases, with 7 bases between. In germline, CDR1 is MNHEY, CDR2 SVGAGI. DNA of the CDR3: TGTGCCAGCAGTTACGTAATAGCTAACTATGGCTACACCTTC. Translated, it gives CASSYVIANYGYTF.

Turning to this clonotype: The CDR3 ends on some other residue instead of the conserved phenylalanine or tryptophan, so this is likely a read error. The chain carries TRBV6-4 and TRBJ1-5; unclear D gene. Germline V lookup: CDR1 MRHNA, CDR2 SNTAGT. The CDR3 contains 15 residues. Trimming shortened V by 6 bases and J by 0 bases, and 12 bases separated the two germline ends. CDR3: CASRPYSSSNQPQHL. The CDR3 coding sequence is TGTGCCAGCAGACCGTACTCAAGTAGCAATCAGCCCCAGCATCTT.

This clonotype was seen many times. This sequence joins TRBV2 and TRBJ1-2; a weak D match, TRBD1 (5 bases). Looked up from germline, CDR1 is SNHLY and CDR2 is FYNNEI. CDR3 length equals 13 residues. V was cut by 3 bases and J by 8 bases, with 13 bases left in between. CDR3 amino acids: CASSDPQGRGYTF. The CDR3 DNA reads TGTGCCAGCAGTGACCCCCAGGGTAGAGGCTACACCTTC.

Of note for this clonotype: The CDR3 does not end in the conserved phenylalanine or tryptophan, so this is likely a read error. The rearrangement joins TRBV6-1 to TRBJ1-1; 8 bases fit TRBD1. The V and J ends lost 4 bases and 0 bases, in that order; junction bases with no gene match: 1. This CDR3 spans 14 amino acids. From germline, CDR1 is MNHNS and CDR2 SASEGT. This CDR3 is CASSGTGLNTEAFL. In DNA, the CDR3 is TGTGCCAGCAGTGGGACAGGGCTGAACACTGAAGCTTTCTTG.

This clonotype was found many times. This chain connects TRBV6-1 to TRBJ1-5; 7 bases are a match to TRBD1. Unmatched junction bases numbered 3, after V lost 6 bases and J lost 1 base. Germline CDR1 MNHNS, CDR2 SASEGT. This CDR3 contains 14 residues. For the CDR3, the DNA is TGTGCCAGCAGGAACAGGGGAAGCAATCAGCCCCAGCATTTT. This sequence encodes CASRNRGSNQPQHF.